This T cell receptor (beta chain) was sequenced during a study of blood T cell repertoires in COVID-19. As for the study in general: Sites in the United States, Italy and Spain provided acute and convalescent COVID-19 samples. Sources were T cells, B-cell-depleted T cells, or PBMCs; the material itself was cDNA or gDNA.

Germline V gene data show CDR1 as SGHKS and CDR2 as YYEKEE (reference sequence). The CDR3 has 16 amino acids. V lost 1 base and J lost 3; bases outside the gene matches: 5. Methods used by the authors: Nucleated cell number was recorded as an estimate derived from reference gene primer amplification. The repertoire was sequenced with immunoSEQ multiplex PCR; TCRdb's copy has only in-frame clones and lacks some. V, J and clone size were drawn from that table, and D and trimming were deduced from the DNA. The sample includes some 130,000 clones, 75% to 90% seen only once; the top ten take roughly 3.9%. Seattle participants joined during active infection and were tracked over time.

Material: peripheral blood. This chain links TRBV5-5 with TRBJ2-2; 8 bases are shared with TRBD1. The sequence derives from a man aged 55 to 69 with COVID-19, enrolled during active disease. CDR3 loop: CASSLPGGIYTGELFF. For the CDR3, the DNA is TGTGCCAGCAGCTTGCCAGGGGGCATATACACCGGGGAGCTGTTTTTT.